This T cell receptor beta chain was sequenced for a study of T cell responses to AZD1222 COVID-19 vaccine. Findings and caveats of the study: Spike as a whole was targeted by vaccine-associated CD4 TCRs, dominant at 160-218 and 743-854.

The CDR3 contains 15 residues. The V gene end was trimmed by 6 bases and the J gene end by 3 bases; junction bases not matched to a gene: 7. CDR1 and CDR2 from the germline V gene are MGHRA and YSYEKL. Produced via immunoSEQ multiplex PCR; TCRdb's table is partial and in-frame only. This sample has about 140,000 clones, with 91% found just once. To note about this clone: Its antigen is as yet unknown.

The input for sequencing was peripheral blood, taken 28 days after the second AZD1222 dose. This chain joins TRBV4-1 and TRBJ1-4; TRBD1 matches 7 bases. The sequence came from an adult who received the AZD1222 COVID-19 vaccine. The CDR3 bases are TGCGCCAGCAGACTAGAAGGGACAGCTAATGAAAAACTGTTTTTT. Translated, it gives CASRLEGTANEKLFF.